The clone carrying this TCR beta chain was picked up a small number of times. Its target is not known. Produced via immunoSEQ multiplex PCR; TCRdb's table is partial and in-frame only. The sample carries 110,000 to 150,000 clones, over 85% recorded once. The data stem from a study of T cell responses to AZD1222 COVID-19 vaccine. General observations from the study: Targeting of unmutated variant regions was reportedly seen in nearly half of spike-specific TCRs.

V lost 4 bases to trimming and J lost 3 bases; unmatched junction nucleotides: 8. In germline, CDR1 is LGHDT, CDR2 YNNKEL (reference sequence). The CDR3 spans 15 residues. This specimen was peripheral blood, taken on day 0 of AZD1222 vaccination. V gene TRBV3-1 (or the pseudogene TRBV3-2) combines with J gene TRBJ2-5; 7 bases agree with TRBD1. This clonotype originated in an adult in good health. The CDR3 nucleotides are TGTGCCAGCAGCCCCCTCCGGGACAGCAAAGAGACCCAGTACTTC. It is translated as CASSPLRDSKETQYF.